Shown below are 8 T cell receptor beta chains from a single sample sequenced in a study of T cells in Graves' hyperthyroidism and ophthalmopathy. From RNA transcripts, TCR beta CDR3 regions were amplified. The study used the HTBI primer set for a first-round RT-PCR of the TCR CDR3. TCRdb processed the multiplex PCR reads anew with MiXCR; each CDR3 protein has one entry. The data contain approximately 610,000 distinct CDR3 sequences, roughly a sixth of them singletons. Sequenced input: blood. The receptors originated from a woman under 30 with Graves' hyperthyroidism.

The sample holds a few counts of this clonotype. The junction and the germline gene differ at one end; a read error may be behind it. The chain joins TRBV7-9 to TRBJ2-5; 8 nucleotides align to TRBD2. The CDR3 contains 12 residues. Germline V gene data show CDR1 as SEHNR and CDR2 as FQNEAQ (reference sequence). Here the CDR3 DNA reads TGTGCCAGCAGCTTAGCCGGACTAGCCAGGAACTTC. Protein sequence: CASSLAGLARNF.

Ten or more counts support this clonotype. The CDR3: CASSLQQGSSNQPQHF. The CDR3 DNA reads TGTGCCAGCAGTTTACAACAGGGGTCCAGCAATCAGCCCCAGCATTTT. The V and J genes are TRBV12-3 or TRBV12-4 and TRBJ1-5, with 7 bases identical to TRBD1. CDR3 length equals 16 residues. V dropped 2 bases and J dropped 1; count of bases not matched to a gene: 5.

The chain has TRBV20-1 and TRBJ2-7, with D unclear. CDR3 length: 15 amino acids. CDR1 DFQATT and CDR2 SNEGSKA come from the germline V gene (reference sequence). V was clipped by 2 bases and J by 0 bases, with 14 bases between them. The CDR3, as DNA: TGCAGTGCTAGACCGGGCAGAGATTTCTCCTACGAGCAGTACTTC. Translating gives CSARPGRDFSYEQYF.

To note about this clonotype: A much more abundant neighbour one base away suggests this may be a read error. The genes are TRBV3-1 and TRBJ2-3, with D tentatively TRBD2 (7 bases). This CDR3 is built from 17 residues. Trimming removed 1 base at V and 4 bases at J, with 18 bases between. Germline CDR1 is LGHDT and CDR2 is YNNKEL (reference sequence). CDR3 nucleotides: TGTGCCAGCAGCCAAGCTCTGGGGGGGCTCAGCGCAGATACGCAGTATTTT. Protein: CASSQALGGLSADTQYF.

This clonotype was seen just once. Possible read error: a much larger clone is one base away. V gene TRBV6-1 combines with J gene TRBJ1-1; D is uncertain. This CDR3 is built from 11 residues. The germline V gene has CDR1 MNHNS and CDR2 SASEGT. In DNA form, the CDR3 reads TGTGCCGGCAGAAGGGACACTGAAGCTTTCTTT. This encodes CAGRRDTEAFF.

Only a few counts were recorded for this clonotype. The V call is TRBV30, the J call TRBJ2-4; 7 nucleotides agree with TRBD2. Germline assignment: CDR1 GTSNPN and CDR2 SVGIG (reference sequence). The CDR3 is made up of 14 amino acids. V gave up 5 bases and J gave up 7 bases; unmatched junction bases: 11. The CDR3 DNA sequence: TGTGCCTGGTCTCGAAGCGGGGCGCTGAACATTCAGTACTTC. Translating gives CAWSRSGALNIQYF. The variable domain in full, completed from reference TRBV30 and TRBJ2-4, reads SQTIHQWPATLVQPVGSPLSLECTVEGTSNPNLYWYRQAAGRGLQLLFYSVGIGQISSEVPQNLSASRPQDRQFILSSKKLLLSDSGFYLCAWSRSGALNIQYFGAGTRLSVL.

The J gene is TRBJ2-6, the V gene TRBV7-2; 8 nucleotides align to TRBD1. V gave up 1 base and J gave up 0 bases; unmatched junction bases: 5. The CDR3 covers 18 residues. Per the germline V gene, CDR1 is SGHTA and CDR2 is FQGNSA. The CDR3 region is CASSLDSGGSSGANVLTF. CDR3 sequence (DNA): TGTGCCAGCAGCTTAGATTCAGGGGGCTCCTCTGGGGCCAACGTCCTGACTTTC.

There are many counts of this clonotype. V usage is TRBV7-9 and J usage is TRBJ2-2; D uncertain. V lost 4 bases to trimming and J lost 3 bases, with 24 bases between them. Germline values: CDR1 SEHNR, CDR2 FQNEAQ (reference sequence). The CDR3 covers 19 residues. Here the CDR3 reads CASSSKRPAGILDTGELFF. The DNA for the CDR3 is TGTGCCAGCAGCTCCAAGAGGCCAGCAGGAATACTTGACACCGGGGAGCTGTTTTTT.